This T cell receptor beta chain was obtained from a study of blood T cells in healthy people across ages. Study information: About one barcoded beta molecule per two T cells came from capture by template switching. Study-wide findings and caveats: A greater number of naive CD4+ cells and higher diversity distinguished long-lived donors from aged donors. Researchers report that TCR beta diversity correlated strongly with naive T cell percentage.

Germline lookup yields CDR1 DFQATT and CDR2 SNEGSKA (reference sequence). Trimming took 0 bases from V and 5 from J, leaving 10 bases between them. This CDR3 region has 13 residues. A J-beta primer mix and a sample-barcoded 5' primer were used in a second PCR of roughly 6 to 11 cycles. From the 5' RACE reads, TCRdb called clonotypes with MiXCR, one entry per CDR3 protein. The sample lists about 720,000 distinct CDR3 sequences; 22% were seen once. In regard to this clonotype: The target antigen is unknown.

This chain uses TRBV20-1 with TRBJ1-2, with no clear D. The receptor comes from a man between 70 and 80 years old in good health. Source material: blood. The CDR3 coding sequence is TGCAGTGCTAGAGATCCCGTGTCATATGGCTACACCTTC. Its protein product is CSARDPVSYGYTF.